This T cell receptor beta chain was profiled in a study of Ad26.COV2.S vaccination and SARS-CoV-2 variants. The data were produced by immunoSEQ multiplex PCR, yet TCRdb's version contains in-frame clones alone and is incomplete. The sample has 410,000 or so clones; 90% are singletons. This CDR3 region has 13 residues. Germline V CDR1 and CDR2: SGHNT, YENEEA. V was pared by 5 bases and J by 7 bases, with 5 bases of the junction left unmatched. As to treatment: roughly 19 received Ad26.COV2.S at low or high dose, single or two shots; a few received placebo; per-sample allocation not given. The study sampled participants on day 63 after the first vaccine or placebo injection.

The chain carries TRBV11-3 and TRBJ2-1; TRBD2 matches at 7 bases. The clonotype comes from a person aged 18-60 years who received the Ad26.COV2.S COVID-19 vaccine or a placebo. The sample was peripheral blood, taken in a trial of Ad26.COV2.S vaccine versus placebo. The DNA for the CDR3 is TGTGCCAGCAGCACCAGACTAGCAAATGAGCAGTTCTTC. Protein product: CASSTRLANEQFF. Full variable domain (rest looked up from reference TRBV11-3 and TRBJ2-1): EAGVVQSPRYKIIEKKQPVAFWCNPISGHNTLYWYLQNLGQGPELLIRYENEEAVDDSQLPKDRFSAERLKGVDSTLKIQPAELGDSAVYLCASSTRLANEQFFGPGTRLTVL.